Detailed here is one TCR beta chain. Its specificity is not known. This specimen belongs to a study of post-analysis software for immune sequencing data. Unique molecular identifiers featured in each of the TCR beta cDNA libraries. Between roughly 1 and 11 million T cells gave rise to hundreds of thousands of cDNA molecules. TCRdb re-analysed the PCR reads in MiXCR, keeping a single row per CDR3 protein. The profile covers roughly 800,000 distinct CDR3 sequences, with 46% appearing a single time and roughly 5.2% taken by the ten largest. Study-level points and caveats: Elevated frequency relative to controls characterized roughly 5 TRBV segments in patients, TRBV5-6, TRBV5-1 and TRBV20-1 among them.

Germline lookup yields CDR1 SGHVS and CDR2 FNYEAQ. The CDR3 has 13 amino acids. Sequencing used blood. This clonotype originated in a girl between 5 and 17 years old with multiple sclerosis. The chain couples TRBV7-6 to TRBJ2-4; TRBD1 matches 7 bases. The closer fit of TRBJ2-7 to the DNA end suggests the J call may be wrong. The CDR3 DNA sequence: TGTGCCAGCTTAGGGGGCAGGGGGTACGAGCAGTACTTC. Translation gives CASLGGRGYEQYF.